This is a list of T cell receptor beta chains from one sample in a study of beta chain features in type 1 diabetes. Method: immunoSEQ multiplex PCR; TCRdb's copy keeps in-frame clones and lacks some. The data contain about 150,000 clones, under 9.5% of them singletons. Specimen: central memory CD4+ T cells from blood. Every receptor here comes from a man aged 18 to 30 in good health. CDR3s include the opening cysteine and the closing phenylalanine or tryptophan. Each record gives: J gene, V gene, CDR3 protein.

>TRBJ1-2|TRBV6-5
CASSYRGRGYTF
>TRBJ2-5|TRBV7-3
CASSLSREETQYF
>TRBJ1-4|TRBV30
CAWSERWDEKLFF
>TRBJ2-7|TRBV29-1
CSVGGRDTSYEQYF
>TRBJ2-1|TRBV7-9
CASSLLGDEQFF
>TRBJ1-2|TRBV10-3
CAISEPGTGGYTF
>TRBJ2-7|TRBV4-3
CASSRIREASYEQYF
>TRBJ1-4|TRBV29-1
CSVAGQGGEKLFF
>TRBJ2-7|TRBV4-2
CASSQPSGAYYEQYF
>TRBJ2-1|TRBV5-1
CASSLGESHNEQFF
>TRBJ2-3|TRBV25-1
CASSESDRYTDTQYF
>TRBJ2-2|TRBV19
CASSISRDTGELFF
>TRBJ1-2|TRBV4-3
CASSHLAGTGSNYGYTF
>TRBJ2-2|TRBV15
CATSRNRGANTGELFF
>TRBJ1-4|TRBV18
CASSQDYGTNEKLFF
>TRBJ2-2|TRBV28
CASSLFRSTNTGELFF
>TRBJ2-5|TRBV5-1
CASRLAGGETQYF
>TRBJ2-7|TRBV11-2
CASSTKQGSSYEQYF
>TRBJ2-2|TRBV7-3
CASSLGGSTRTGELFF
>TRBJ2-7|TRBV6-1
CASSEIEGVYEQYF
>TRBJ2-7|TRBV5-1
CASSSLGSGGHSYEQYF
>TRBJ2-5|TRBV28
CASSLLGLGATEQETQYF
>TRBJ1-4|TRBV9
CASSPFPGYGKLFF
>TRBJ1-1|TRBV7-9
CASSTGATEAFF
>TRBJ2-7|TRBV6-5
CASMRDSYEQYF
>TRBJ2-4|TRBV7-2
CASSLAQLAKNIQYF
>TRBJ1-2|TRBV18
CASAGQGASSQGYTF
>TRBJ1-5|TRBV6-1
CASSPRSQGNQPQHF
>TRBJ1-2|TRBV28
CASSFPSPGGYTF
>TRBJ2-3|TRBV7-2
CASTSVAGFTDTQYF
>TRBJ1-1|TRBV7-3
CASSQDRTDTEAFF
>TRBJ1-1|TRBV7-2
CASSLGVRGTEAFF
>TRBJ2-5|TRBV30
CAWRYRGIQETQYF
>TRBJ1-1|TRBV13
CASSLAVNTEAFF
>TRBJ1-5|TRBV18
CASSPGTGDRQPQHF
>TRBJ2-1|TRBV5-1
CASTIAGGASEQFF
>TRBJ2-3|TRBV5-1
CASSLRAGGGVDTQYF
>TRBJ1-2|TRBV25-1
CASSEFFQGAVGYTF
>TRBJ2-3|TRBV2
CASRGTSGGTQYF
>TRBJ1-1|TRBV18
CASSPPSKNTEAFF
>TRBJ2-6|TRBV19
CASSRGDRGSSGANVLTF
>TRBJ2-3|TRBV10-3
CAISETGQVTQYF
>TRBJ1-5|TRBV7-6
CASSLSGNQPQHF
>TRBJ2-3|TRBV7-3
CASSLSGPANTQYF
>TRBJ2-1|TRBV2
CASSKLAGGYNEQFF
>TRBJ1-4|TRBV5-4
CASSFQGNEKLFF
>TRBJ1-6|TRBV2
CASSYRDNYNSPLHF
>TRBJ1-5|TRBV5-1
CASSLGGSQNQPQHF
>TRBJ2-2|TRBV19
CASSIARQTNTGELFF
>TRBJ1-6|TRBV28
CASRPARGGGDSPLHF
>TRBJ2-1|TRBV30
CAWSVLGRASYNEQFF
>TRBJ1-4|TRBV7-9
CASSSRTGTNEKLFF